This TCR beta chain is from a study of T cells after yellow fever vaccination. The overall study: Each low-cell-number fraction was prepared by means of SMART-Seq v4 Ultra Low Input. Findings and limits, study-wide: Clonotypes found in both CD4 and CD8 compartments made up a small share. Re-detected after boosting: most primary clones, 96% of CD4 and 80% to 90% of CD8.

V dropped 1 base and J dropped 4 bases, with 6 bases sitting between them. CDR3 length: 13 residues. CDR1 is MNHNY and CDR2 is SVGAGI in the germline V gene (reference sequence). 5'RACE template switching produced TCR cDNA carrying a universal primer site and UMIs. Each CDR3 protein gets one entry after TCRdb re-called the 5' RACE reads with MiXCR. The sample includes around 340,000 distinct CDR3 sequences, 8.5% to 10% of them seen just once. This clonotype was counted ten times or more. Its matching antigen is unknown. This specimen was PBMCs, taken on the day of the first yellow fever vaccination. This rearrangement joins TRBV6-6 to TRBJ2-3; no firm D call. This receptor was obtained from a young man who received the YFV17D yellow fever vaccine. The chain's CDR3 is CASSYLLSDTQYF. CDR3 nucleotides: TGTGCCAGCAGTTACTTGCTATCAGATACGCAGTATTTT.